The sequence of this T cell receptor (beta chain) was determined in a study of blood T cell repertoires in COVID-19. Turning to the study itself: Acute-phase and convalescent COVID-19 samples originated in the United States, Italy and Spain.

In the source study's methods: Reference gene primer amplification gave nucleated cell count estimates. Repertoires were generated with immunoSEQ multiplex PCR, while TCRdb's copy carries only in-frame clones and drops some. The V and J calls and clone size are taken from that table; D and trimming were inferred from the DNA. The top ten hold 40% to 45% of the sample, which has about 68,000 clones, around 83% seen once. Trimming pared 1 base from V and 8 bases from J, leaving 9 bases between. The CDR3 consists of 13 residues. Germline CDR1 is KGHSH and CDR2 is LQKENI. The TCR sequence derives from a man aged 80 or over with acute or convalescent COVID-19. The chain uses TRBV18 and TRBJ2-1, with D unresolved. The source material was peripheral blood. This CDR3 reads CASSPRQVDEQFF. The CDR3, as DNA: TGTGCCAGCTCACCACGGCAGGTTGATGAGCAGTTCTTC.